This T cell receptor beta chain was documented in a study of beta chain features in type 1 diabetes. The V gene's germline CDR1 is MDHEN and CDR2 SYDVKM. The CDR3 extends over 12 amino acids. Trimming left V 4 bases short and J 5 bases short, with 8 bases between. The study reverse transcribed the entire isolated RNA, so it sequenced expressed TCRB transcripts. Naive, central memory and regulatory T cell samples yielded about 4 million reads on average. The protocol was immunoSEQ multiplex PCR, while the TCRdb copy is restricted to in-frame clones and leaves out a portion. The sample shows around 430,000 clones, 30% of them seen only once. This clone has just a few counts.

The gene calls are TRBV28 and TRBJ1-2; no firm D call. This clonotype was obtained from a man younger than 30 in good health. The sequencing input was naive CD4+ T cells from blood. CDR3 region: CASSSYRYGYTF. The CDR3, as DNA: TGTGCCAGCAGTTCCTACAGATATGGCTACACCTTC.